The rows below give T cell receptor beta chains drawn from one sample of a study of T cell responses to AZD1222 COVID-19 vaccine. Produced via immunoSEQ multiplex PCR; TCRdb's table is partial and in-frame only. The data contain roughly 150,000 clones, about nine tenths of them singletons. Sequences were derived from peripheral blood, sampled 28 days after the second AZD1222 dose. These receptors all come from an adult who received the AZD1222 COVID-19 vaccine. CDR3s include the opening cysteine and the closing phenylalanine or tryptophan. The order of the fields is J gene, V gene, D gene, clone size, CDR3 protein, CDR3 DNA. A D gene is named only where the DNA matches it firmly. Clone size is not always given. Where it is, it says once, few, many or a class for expanded clones.

J gene: TRBJ2-3; V gene: TRBV19; D gene: -; clone size: -; CDR3 protein: CASSPRPSTDTQYF; CDR3 DNA: TGTGCCAGTAGTCCGCGGCCAAGCACAGATACGCAGTATTTT
J gene: TRBJ2-3; V gene: TRBV2; D gene: -; clone size: -; CDR3 protein: CASSLTGASTDTQYF; CDR3 DNA: TGTGCCAGCAGCCTAACGGGGGCAAGCACAGATACGCAGTATTTT
J gene: TRBJ1-3; V gene: TRBV7-2; D gene: -; clone size: -; CDR3 protein: CASSLEGGNGNTIYF; CDR3 DNA: TGTGCCAGCAGCTTAGAGGGGGGCAATGGAAACACCATATATTTT
J gene: TRBJ2-5; V gene: TRBV5-1; D gene: -; clone size: -; CDR3 protein: CASSPGFGPRETQYF; CDR3 DNA: TGCGCCAGCAGCCCGGGGTTTGGGCCTAGGGAGACCCAGTACTTC
J gene: TRBJ2-3; V gene: TRBV29-1; D gene: -; clone size: once; CDR3 protein: CSTSDGANTQYF; CDR3 DNA: TGCAGCACCAGCGACGGGGCAAATACGCAGTATTTT
J gene: TRBJ2-7; V gene: TRBV6-2/TRBV6-3; D gene: TRBD2; clone size: few; CDR3 protein: CASSIPGLATGGGQYF; CDR3 DNA: TGTGCCAGCAGTATTCCGGGACTAGCGACCGGCGGCGGGCAGTACTTC
J gene: TRBJ2-7; V gene: TRBV28; D gene: TRBD1; clone size: -; CDR3 protein: CASRTTGYEQYF; CDR3 DNA: TGTGCCAGCAGAACGACAGGGTACGAGCAGTACTTC
J gene: TRBJ2-3; V gene: TRBV15; D gene: -; clone size: -; CDR3 protein: CATSRESTDTQYF; CDR3 DNA: TGTGCCACCAGCAGAGAAAGCACAGATACGCAGTATTTT
J gene: TRBJ1-2; V gene: TRBV12-3/TRBV12-4; D gene: -; clone size: -; CDR3 protein: CASSLVLYGYTF; CDR3 DNA: TGTGCCAGCAGTTTAGTATTATATGGCTACACCTTC
J gene: TRBJ1-5; V gene: TRBV7-2; D gene: -; clone size: -; CDR3 protein: CASSLDSSNQPQHF; CDR3 DNA: TGTGCCAGCAGCTTGGACAGTAGCAATCAGCCCCAGCATTTT
J gene: TRBJ2-1; V gene: TRBV5-8; D gene: TRBD1; clone size: -; CDR3 protein: CASSPRDRGRNEQFF; CDR3 DNA: TGTGCCAGCAGCCCCCGGGACAGGGGCAGGAATGAGCAGTTCTTC
J gene: TRBJ1-1; V gene: TRBV3-1/TRBV3-2; D gene: TRBD1; clone size: -; CDR3 protein: CASTPTDRYTEAFF; CDR3 DNA: TGTGCCAGCACTCCGACGGACAGGTACACTGAAGCTTTCTTT
J gene: TRBJ2-7; V gene: TRBV23-1; D gene: TRBD1; clone size: -; CDR3 protein: CASSRTRQGGPSSYEQYF; CDR3 DNA: TGCGCCAGCAGTCGAACGAGACAGGGGGGCCCGAGCTCCTACGAGCAGTACTTC
J gene: TRBJ2-1; V gene: TRBV19; D gene: TRBD1; clone size: -; CDR3 protein: CASTQTGGNSNEQFF; CDR3 DNA: TGTGCCAGTACCCAGACAGGGGGCAATAGTAATGAGCAGTTCTTC
J gene: TRBJ1-4; V gene: TRBV18; D gene: -; clone size: -; CDR3 protein: CASSLGGGNEKLFF; CDR3 DNA: TGTGCCAGCTCACTGGGGGGAGGAAATGAAAAACTGTTTTTT
J gene: TRBJ2-5; V gene: TRBV24-1; D gene: TRBD1; clone size: -; CDR3 protein: CATSTTPGRGRSPGETQYF; CDR3 DNA: TGTGCCACCAGTACCACCCCGGGCAGGGGGCGCTCCCCCGGGGAGACCCAGTACTTC
J gene: TRBJ1-1; V gene: TRBV19; D gene: TRBD1; clone size: -; CDR3 protein: CASSMPGQGHTEAFF; CDR3 DNA: TGTGCCAGTAGTATGCCCGGACAGGGGCACACTGAAGCTTTCTTT
J gene: TRBJ1-6; V gene: TRBV2; D gene: -; clone size: -; CDR3 protein: CASSEQGPYNSPLHF; CDR3 DNA: TGTGCCAGCAGTGAACAGGGCCCCTATAATTCACCCCTCCACTTT
J gene: TRBJ1-2; V gene: TRBV24-1; D gene: -; clone size: -; CDR3 protein: CATSDSWDGYTF; CDR3 DNA: TGTGCCACCAGTGATTCATGGGATGGCTACACCTTC
J gene: TRBJ1-5; V gene: TRBV18; D gene: -; clone size: once; CDR3 protein: CASSRDRDQPQHF; CDR3 DNA: TGTGCCAGCTCCCGGGACCGCGATCAGCCCCAGCATTTT
J gene: TRBJ1-1; V gene: TRBV11-3; D gene: -; clone size: once; CDR3 protein: CASSLGPDGNTEAFF; CDR3 DNA: TGTGCCAGCAGCTTAGGACCAGACGGAAACACTGAAGCTTTCTTT
J gene: TRBJ1-5; V gene: TRBV21-1; D gene: -; clone size: -; CDR3 protein: CATESRHRQGNQPQHF; CDR3 DNA: TGTGCCACCGAGTCCCGTCATCGACAGGGGAATCAGCCCCAGCATTTT
J gene: TRBJ2-3; V gene: TRBV4-1; D gene: TRBD2; clone size: -; CDR3 protein: CASSQGVREGTDTQYF; CDR3 DNA: TGCGCCAGCAGCCAAGGGGTGCGGGAGGGAACAGATACGCAGTATTTT
J gene: TRBJ2-2; V gene: TRBV5-6; D gene: TRBD2; clone size: -; CDR3 protein: CASSLSALAGLTGELFF; CDR3 DNA: TGTGCCAGCAGCTTAAGCGCGCTAGCGGGACTCACCGGGGAGCTGTTTTTT
J gene: TRBJ2-1; V gene: TRBV5-1; D gene: TRBD2; clone size: -; CDR3 protein: CASSLVGGRENEQFF; CDR3 DNA: TGCGCCAGCAGCTTAGTCGGCGGGAGAGAAAATGAGCAGTTCTTC
J gene: TRBJ1-1; V gene: TRBV5-1; D gene: -; clone size: -; CDR3 protein: CASSLLGPSRGTEAFF; CDR3 DNA: TGCGCCAGCAGCTTGCTGGGGCCCTCGAGGGGCACTGAAGCTTTCTTT
J gene: TRBJ1-5; V gene: TRBV18; D gene: TRBD1; clone size: -; CDR3 protein: CASSPTPGQRNQPQHF; CDR3 DNA: TGTGCCAGCTCACCGACTCCGGGACAGAGAAATCAGCCCCAGCATTTT
J gene: TRBJ1-4; V gene: TRBV28; D gene: TRBD1; clone size: -; CDR3 protein: CASNTQGAQGEKLFF; CDR3 DNA: TGTGCCAGCAATACACAGGGGGCCCAGGGTGAAAAACTGTTTTTT